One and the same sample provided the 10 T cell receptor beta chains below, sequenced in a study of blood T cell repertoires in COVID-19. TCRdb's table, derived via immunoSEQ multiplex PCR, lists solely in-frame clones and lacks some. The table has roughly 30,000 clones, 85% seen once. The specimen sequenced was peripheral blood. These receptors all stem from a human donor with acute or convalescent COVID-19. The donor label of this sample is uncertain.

Here the CDR3 reads CASSELAGEPYF. Written as DNA, the CDR3 is TGTGCCAGCAGCGAACTAGCGGGGGAACCGTACTTC. The genes are TRBV7-2 and TRBJ2-7; 11 nucleotides agree with TRBD2. The length of the CDR3 is 12 residues. From germline, CDR1 is SGHTA and CDR2 FQGNSA. The V gene end was trimmed by 5 bases and the J gene end by 12 bases; junction bases not matched to a gene: 6. The full variable domain, with the rest looked up from reference TRBV7-2 and TRBJ2-7, is GAGVSQSPSNKVTEKGKDVELRCDPISGHTALYWYRQSLGQGLEFLIYFQGNSAPDKSGLPSDRFSAERTGGSVSTLTIQRTQQEDSAVYLCASSELAGEPYFGPGTRLTVT.

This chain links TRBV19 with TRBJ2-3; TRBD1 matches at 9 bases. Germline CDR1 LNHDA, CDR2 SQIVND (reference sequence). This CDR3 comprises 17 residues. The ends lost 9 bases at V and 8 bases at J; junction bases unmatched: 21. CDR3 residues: CARRQGDERGVPSTQYF. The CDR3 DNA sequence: TGTGCCAGGAGACAGGGGGATGAGCGGGGTGTCCCAAGTACGCAGTATTTT. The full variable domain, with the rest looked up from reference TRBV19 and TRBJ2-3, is DGGITQSPKYLFRKEGQNVTLSCEQNLNHDAMYWYRQDPGQGLRLIYYSQIVNDFQKGDIAEGYSVSREKKESFPLTVTSAQKNPTAFYLCARRQGDERGVPSTQYFGPGTRLTVL.

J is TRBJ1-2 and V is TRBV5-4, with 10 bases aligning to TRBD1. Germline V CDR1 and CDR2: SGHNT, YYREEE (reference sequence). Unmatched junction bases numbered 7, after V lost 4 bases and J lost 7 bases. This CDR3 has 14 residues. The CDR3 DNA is TGTGCCAGCAGCCCAAGGGACAGGGGCTCTGGCTACACCTTC. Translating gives CASSPRDRGSGYTF.

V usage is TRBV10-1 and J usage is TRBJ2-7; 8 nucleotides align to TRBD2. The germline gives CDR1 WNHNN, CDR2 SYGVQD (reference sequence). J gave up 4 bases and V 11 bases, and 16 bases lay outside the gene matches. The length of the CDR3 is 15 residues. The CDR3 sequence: CARSGRGPAIYEQYF. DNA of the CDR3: TGCGCCCGGTCCGGGAGGGGCCCAGCGATTTACGAGCAGTACTTC.

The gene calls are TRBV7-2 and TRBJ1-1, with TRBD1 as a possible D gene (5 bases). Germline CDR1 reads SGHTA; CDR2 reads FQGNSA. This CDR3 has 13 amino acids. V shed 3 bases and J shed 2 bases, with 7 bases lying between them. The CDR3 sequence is CASSFDSNTEAFF. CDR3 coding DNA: TGTGCCAGCAGCTTCGACAGCAACACTGAAGCTTTCTTT. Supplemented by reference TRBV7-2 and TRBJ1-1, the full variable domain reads GAGVSQSPSNKVTEKGKDVELRCDPISGHTALYWYRQSLGQGLEFLIYFQGNSAPDKSGLPSDRFSAERTGGSVSTLTIQRTQQEDSAVYLCASSFDSNTEAFFGQGTRLTVV.

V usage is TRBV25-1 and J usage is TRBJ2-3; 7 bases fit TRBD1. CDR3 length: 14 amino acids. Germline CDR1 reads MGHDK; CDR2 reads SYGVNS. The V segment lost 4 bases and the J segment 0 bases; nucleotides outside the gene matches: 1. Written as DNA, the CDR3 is TGTGCCAGCAGTGTGACAGGGAGCACAGATACGCAGTATTTT. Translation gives CASSVTGSTDTQYF.

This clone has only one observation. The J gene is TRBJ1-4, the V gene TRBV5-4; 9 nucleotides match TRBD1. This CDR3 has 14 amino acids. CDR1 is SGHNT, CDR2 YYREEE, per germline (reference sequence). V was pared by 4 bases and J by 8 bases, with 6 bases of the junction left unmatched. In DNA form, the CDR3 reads TGTGCCAGCAGCAAACAGGGGGCTTCGGAAAAACTGTTTTTT. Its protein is CASSKQGASEKLFF.

The CDR3 coding sequence is TGTGCCAGCAGTTTGGAGACCCCCCTGGGCACTGAAGCTTTCTTT. Its translation is CASSLETPLGTEAFF. The chain recombines TRBV28 with TRBJ1-1; D uncertain. CDR1 is MDHEN, CDR2 SYDVKM, per germline. The V end was cut by 3 bases, the J end by 4 bases, with 15 bases between. This CDR3 comprises 15 residues.

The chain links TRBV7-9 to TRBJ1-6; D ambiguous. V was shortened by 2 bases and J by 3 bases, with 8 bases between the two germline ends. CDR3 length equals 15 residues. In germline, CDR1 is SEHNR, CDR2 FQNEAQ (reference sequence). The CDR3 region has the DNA TGTGCCAGCAGCTTAAGCGCCGGCTATAATTCACCCCTCCACTTT. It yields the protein CASSLSAGYNSPLHF.

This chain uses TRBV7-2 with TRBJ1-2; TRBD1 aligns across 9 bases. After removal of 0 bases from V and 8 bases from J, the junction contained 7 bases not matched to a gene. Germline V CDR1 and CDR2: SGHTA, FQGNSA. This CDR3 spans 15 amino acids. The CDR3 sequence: CASSLAGTGFQGYTF. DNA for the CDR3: TGTGCCAGCAGCTTAGCGGGGACAGGGTTTCAGGGCTACACCTTC.